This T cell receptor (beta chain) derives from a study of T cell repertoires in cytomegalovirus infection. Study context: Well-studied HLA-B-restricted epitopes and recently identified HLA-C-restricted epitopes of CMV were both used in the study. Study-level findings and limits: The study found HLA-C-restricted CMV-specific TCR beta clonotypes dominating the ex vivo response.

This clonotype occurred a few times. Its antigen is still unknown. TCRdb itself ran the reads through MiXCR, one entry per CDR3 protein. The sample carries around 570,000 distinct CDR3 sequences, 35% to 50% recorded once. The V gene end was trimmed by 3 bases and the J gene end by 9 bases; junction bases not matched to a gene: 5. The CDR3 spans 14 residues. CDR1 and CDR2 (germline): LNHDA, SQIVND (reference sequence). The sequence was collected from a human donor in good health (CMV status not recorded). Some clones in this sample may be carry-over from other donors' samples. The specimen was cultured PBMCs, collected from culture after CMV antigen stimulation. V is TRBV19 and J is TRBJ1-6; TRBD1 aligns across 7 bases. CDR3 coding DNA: TGTGCCAGTAGTATCAGCAGGGGGTCTTCACCCCTCCACTTT. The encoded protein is CASSISRGSSPLHF.